The 9 T cell receptor beta chains given below trace back to one sample, sequenced in a study of brain T cells in children with intractable seizures. Measured with immunoSEQ multiplex PCR; TCRdb has only the in-frame clones, and not every one. The sample consists of about 320,000 clones, 93% of them appearing once. As to time point: blood from clinic visit 5 months post-surgery; TSC patient then seizure free. The sample here was peripheral blood, taken roughly 5 months after surgery. The receptors were sampled from a boy in the first two years of life with tuberous sclerosis and intractable seizures.

V and J are TRBV7-3 and TRBJ2-1; D call uncertain. Germline lookup yields CDR1 SGHTA and CDR2 FQGTGA. The CDR3 length is 14 residues. Trimming removed 1 base at V and 3 bases at J, with 7 bases between. The CDR3 here is CASSLRPNYNEQFF. CDR3 nucleotides: TGTGCCAGCAGCTTAAGGCCGAACTACAATGAGCAGTTCTTC.

The CDR3 sequence: CASSYLGDGNTEAFF. The CDR3 DNA is TGTGCCAGCAGTTACCTTGGGGATGGGAACACTGAAGCTTTCTTT. The chain carries TRBV6-6 and TRBJ1-1, with D hard to call. With 2 bases removed from V and 1 base from J, the gap between germline ends came to 11 bases. Germline values: CDR1 MNHNY, CDR2 SVGAGI (reference sequence). The CDR3 extends over 15 amino acids.

J is TRBJ2-5 and V is TRBV6-4, with D maybe TRBD2 (6 bases). Trimming took off 3 bases at V and 7 bases at J, with 15 bases between the two ends. The CDR3 covers 14 residues. Germline loops: CDR1 MRHNA, CDR2 SNTAGT. The CDR3 sequence: CASSEFCRRGTQYF. CDR3 nucleotide sequence: TGTGCCAGCAGTGAATTCTGTAGGAGGGGGACCCAGTACTTC.

The count of this clone is one. The rearrangement uses TRBV27 and TRBJ1-1; 7 bases line up with TRBD1. The germline CDR1 and CDR2 sequences are MNHEY and SMNVEV (reference sequence). The ends lost 5 bases at V and 1 base at J; junction bases unmatched: 10. The CDR3 covers 16 residues. The CDR3 nucleotides are TGTGCCAGCAGTCCCATCCCGACAGGGACGAACACTGAAGCTTTCTTT. This encodes CASSPIPTGTNTEAFF.

The DNA for the CDR3 is TGTGCCAGCAGCTTCGGGACAGGCACCTACGAGCAGTACTTC. It encodes CASSFGTGTYEQYF. V and J are TRBV7-6 and TRBJ2-7; 8 nucleotides align to TRBD1. The CDR3 covers 14 residues. Germline CDR1 and CDR2: SGHVS and FNYEAQ. The junction had 3 bases not matched to a gene; V was cut back by 3 bases and J by 2 bases.

This chain connects TRBV5-6 to TRBJ2-2; no definite D call. V dropped 2 bases and J dropped 7 bases, with 6 bases sitting between them. This CDR3 has 12 amino acids. Germline V gene sequence: CDR1 SGHDT, CDR2 YYEEEE. Here the CDR3 DNA reads TGTGCCAGCAGCTTCGCTCTCGGGGAGCTGTTTTTT. Translation gives CASSFALGELFF.

The genes are TRBV14 and TRBJ1-1; perhaps TRBD1 as D (5 bases). The CDR3 extends over 17 amino acids. Germline CDR1 SGHDN, CDR2 FVKESK. Trimming removed 2 bases from V and 1 base from J, with 17 bases in between. The CDR3 bases are TGTGCCAGCAGCCAACCCCTGGGGCACCCCCCGAACACTGAAGCTTTCTTT. This translates into CASSQPLGHPPNTEAFF.

The J gene is TRBJ1-2, the V gene TRBV6-5; D gene ambiguous. Per germline, CDR1 MNHEY and CDR2 SVGAGI. This CDR3 is 15 amino acids long. V was trimmed by 4 bases and J by 7 bases, leaving 19 bases between them. The CDR3 region has the DNA TGTGCCAGCAGTTCAGCAAAACTAAGGGAGCGTGGCTACACCTTC. It is translated as CASSSAKLRERGYTF.

CDR3 bases: TGTGCCAGTAGTATTTTGTCTTACAGAGAAGCTTTCTTT. Protein: CASSILSYREAFF. The V gene is TRBV19, the J gene TRBJ1-1, with D unclear. CDR3 size: 13 residues. The V end lost 3 bases, the J end lost 8 bases, and 13 bases lay between the germline ends. The germline V gene has CDR1 LNHDA and CDR2 SQIVND (reference sequence). Full variable domain (outside the CDR3, taken from reference TRBV19 and TRBJ1-1): DGGITQSPKYLFRKEGQNVTLSCEQNLNHDAMYWYRQDPGQGLRLIYYSQIVNDFQKGDIAEGYSVSREKKESFPLTVTSAQKNPTAFYLCASSILSYREAFFGQGTRLTVV.